Each of the 21 T cell receptor beta chains below was sequenced from the same sample in a study of cytomegalovirus exposure and HLA in healthy donors. The PCR had 60 Vbeta and 13 Jbeta primers. Measured with immunoSEQ multiplex PCR; TCRdb has only the in-frame clones, and not every one. The sample yields 250,000 to 350,000 clones, under 90% seen once. The sequencing sample was made of PBMCs. These receptors were obtained from a girl under 10 years old in good health and CMV-seronegative.

This rearrangement joins TRBV7-3 to TRBJ1-1; the D gene is possibly TRBD1 (6 bases). Trimming cost V 5 bases and J 2 bases, with 12 bases left between them. The CDR3 contains 14 residues. Germline V lookup: CDR1 SGHTA, CDR2 FQGTGA. The CDR3 is CASSLHRANTEAFF. The CDR3 region has the DNA TGTGCCAGCAGCCTCCACAGGGCAAACACTGAAGCTTTCTTT.

In its sample, this clone was seen a few times. The genes are TRBV10-3 and TRBJ2-7; D perhaps matches TRBD1 (6 bases). CDR3 length equals 14 residues. V lost 7 bases, J lost 6 bases, and 19 bases lay in between. Germline V gene data show CDR1 as ENHRY and CDR2 as SYGVKD. Here the CDR3 DNA reads TGTGCCATCAATTTTGATAGACAGGCTGGCGAGCAGTACTTC. This gives the protein CAINFDRQAGEQYF.

This clone was seen only once. The chain has TRBV27 and TRBJ1-5; TRBD1 agrees at 8 bases. J gave up 6 bases and V 4 bases, and 2 bases lay outside the gene matches. Germline V gives CDR1 MNHEY, CDR2 SMNVEV (reference sequence). CDR3 length: 13 amino acids. The CDR3 coding sequence is TGTGCCAGCAGTTCCGACAGGGGTCAGCCCCAGCATTTT. This codes for CASSSDRGQPQHF.

V is TRBV7-2 and J is TRBJ2-5; 9 positions agree with TRBD1. The J call may be in error: the DNA end matches TRBJ2-7 better. The CDR3 runs to 14 residues. Germline-derived CDR1 and CDR2 are SGHTA and FQGNSA. Written as DNA, the CDR3 is TGTGCCAGCAGCCCCGGGACAGGGCCCTACGAGCAGTACTTC. Protein: CASSPGTGPYEQYF.

The chain employs TRBV18 and TRBJ2-7; D perhaps matches TRBD2 (6 bases). CDR3 length: 14 residues. Germline loops: CDR1 KGHSH, CDR2 LQKENI. Trimming left V 6 bases short and J 2 bases short, with 14 bases between. This chain's CDR3 is CASSQLALAYEQYF. Written as DNA, the CDR3 is TGTGCCAGCTCCCAACTAGCATTAGCCTACGAGCAGTACTTC.

V gene TRBV13 combines with J gene TRBJ2-5, with 7 bases lining up with TRBD1. The DNA end is more similar to TRBJ2-7, so the J call may be wrong. CDR1 PRHDT and CDR2 FYEKMQ come from the germline V gene (reference sequence). The CDR3 covers 15 residues. Written as DNA, the CDR3 is TGTGCCAGCAGCTTAACAGGGGTCCCCTCCTACGAGCAGTACTTC. It yields the protein CASSLTGVPSYEQYF.

V usage is TRBV7-3 and J usage is TRBJ2-3; D unresolved. In germline, CDR1 is SGHTA, CDR2 FQGTGA. Trimming cost V 5 bases and J 4 bases, with 19 bases left between them. The CDR3 is 16 amino acids. The CDR3 reads CASSLIRVPGSDTQYF. In DNA form, the CDR3 reads TGTGCCAGCAGCCTAATTCGCGTGCCAGGTTCAGATACGCAGTATTTT.

This rearrangement joins TRBV28 to TRBJ2-7; tentatively, D is TRBD2 (8 bases). Trimming pared 6 bases from V and 6 bases from J, leaving 21 bases between. Germline V gene sequence: CDR1 MDHEN, CDR2 SYDVKM. The CDR3 sequence is 15 residues long. This CDR3 reads CASSPGGTHRGEQYF. In nucleotides, the CDR3 is TGTGCCAGCAGCCCGGGGGGGACGCACAGGGGCGAGCAGTACTTC.

The chain combines TRBV6-5 with TRBJ2-7, with D possibly TRBD2 on 6 matching bases. The CDR3 is 14 amino acids. Germline lookup yields CDR1 MNHEY and CDR2 SVGAGI. With 7 bases removed from V and 5 bases from J, the gap between germline ends came to 18 bases. CDR3 in amino acids: CASIPAGRRDEQYF. The DNA of the CDR3 is TGTGCCAGCATCCCGGCAGGGAGGCGGGACGAGCAGTACTTC.

This chain links TRBV7-8 with TRBJ1-1, with D maybe TRBD1 (6 bases). The CDR3 is 15 residues long. The V end lost 6 bases, the J end lost 0 bases, and 14 bases lay between the germline ends. Germline V gives CDR1 SGHVS, CDR2 FQNEAQ. The CDR3 coding sequence is TGTGCCAGCAGTAGTAAGGGACACCTGAACACTGAAGCTTTCTTT. Translated, it gives CASSSKGHLNTEAFF.

This clone came up a few times. The chain is built from TRBV19 and TRBJ1-5, with 9 nucleotides matching TRBD1. CDR1 is LNHDA, CDR2 SQIVND, per germline (reference sequence). The CDR3 consists of 18 residues. V was clipped by 4 bases and J by 1 base; unmatched bases: 11. The CDR3, as DNA: TGTGCCAGTAGTAGAAGATTAGCACAGGGGGCGAGCAATCAGCCCCAGCATTTT. Encoded protein: CASSRRLAQGASNQPQHF.

This clone was recorded only once. CDR3 sequence (DNA): TGTGCCATCAGTGAGTCGTCACCAGTACAGTACTTC. Protein sequence: CAISESSPVQYF. The chain carries TRBV10-3 and TRBJ2-7; D uncertain. The ends were cut back, 0 bases at V and 10 bases at J, with 10 bases in the middle. There are 12 residues in the CDR3. Germline lookup yields CDR1 ENHRY and CDR2 SYGVKD.

The rearrangement joins TRBV5-1 to TRBJ1-1; D gene uncertain. The V gene's germline CDR1 is SGHRS and CDR2 YFSETQ. Trimming shortened V by 0 bases and J by 3 bases, and 12 bases separated the two germline ends. This CDR3 has 15 residues. The CDR3 DNA follows: TGCGCCAGCAGCTTGGGTTTCTCCAGGTACACTGAAGCTTTCTTT. Amino acids: CASSLGFSRYTEAFF.

The V and J genes are TRBV7-8 and TRBJ2-7; 13 nucleotides line up with TRBD2. CDR3 length: 17 amino acids. The germline CDR1 and CDR2 sequences are SGHVS and FQNEAQ. After removal of 4 bases from V and 3 bases from J, the junction contained 9 bases not matched to a gene. The chain's CDR3 is CASSSRTSGSFIYEQYF. CDR3 in DNA: TGTGCCAGCAGCTCACGGACTAGCGGGAGTTTTATCTACGAGCAGTACTTC.

J is TRBJ1-5 and V is TRBV2; 7 nucleotides line up with TRBD1. Trimming at V came to 6 bases and at J to 5 bases, leaving 4 bases not matched to a gene. CDR3 length: 13 residues. Per the germline V gene, CDR1 is SNHLY and CDR2 is FYNNEI. CDR3 residues: CASSADRDQPQHF. The CDR3 DNA sequence: TGTGCCAGCAGCGCAGACAGGGATCAGCCCCAGCATTTT.

The V call is TRBV28, the J call TRBJ2-2, with TRBD2 identical over 8 bases. Germline V gives CDR1 MDHEN, CDR2 SYDVKM. J was trimmed by 1 base and V by 6 bases; bases with no gene match: 1. The CDR3 length is 14 residues. The CDR3 DNA sequence: TGTGCCAGCAGAACTAGCGGGAACACCGGGGAGCTGTTTTTT. Translated, it gives CASRTSGNTGELFF.

As DNA, the CDR3 is TGTGCCAGTCGGCAGGGGGGCGGCACAGATACGCAGTATTTT. This codes for CASRQGGGTDTQYF. The chain employs TRBV19 and TRBJ2-3; possibly TRBD1 for D (7 bases). Per germline, CDR1 LNHDA and CDR2 SQIVND (reference sequence). The CDR3 loop spans 14 amino acids. V was shortened by 8 bases and J by 1 base, with 13 bases between the two germline ends.

The V and J genes are TRBV29-1 and TRBJ2-3; 11 bases are a match to TRBD2. The CDR3 spans 16 residues. Trimming cost V 1 base and J 4 bases; bases outside gene matches: 7. Germline V gene lookup returns CDR1 SQVTM and CDR2 ANQGSEA. The CDR3 is CSVEVLASGRSDTQYF. The CDR3 nucleotides read TGCAGCGTTGAAGTTCTGGCTAGCGGGAGGTCAGATACGCAGTATTTT.

V and J are TRBV19 and TRBJ1-1; tentatively, D is TRBD1 (6 bases). The V gene lost 5 bases and the J gene lost 6 bases, with 19 bases spanning the gap. Germline assignment: CDR1 LNHDA and CDR2 SQIVND (reference sequence). The CDR3 is 15 residues long. CDR3 in amino acids: CASSSGSAWGPEAFF. The CDR3 nucleotides are TGTGCCAGTAGTTCGGGGTCCGCATGGGGGCCTGAAGCTTTCTTT.

This rearrangement joins TRBV9 to TRBJ2-4; D possibly corresponds to TRBD1 (5 bases). CDR1 is SGDLS, CDR2 YYNGEE, per germline. The CDR3 has 15 amino acids. V lost 0 bases, J lost 7 bases, and 14 bases lay in between. The CDR3 DNA sequence: TGTGCCAGCAGCGTAGCCCCGGACAAATACAACATTCAGTACTTC. Encoded protein: CASSVAPDKYNIQYF. The full variable domain, its missing parts supplied by reference TRBV9 and TRBJ2-4, is DSGVTQTPKHLITATGQRVTLRCSPRSGDLSVYWYQQSLDQGLQFLIQYYNGEERAKGNILERFSAQQFPDLHSELNLSSLELGDSALYFCASSVAPDKYNIQYFGAGTRLSVL.

The chain carries TRBV9 and TRBJ1-1, with TRBD1 as a possible D gene (5 bases). Germline assignment: CDR1 SGDLS and CDR2 YYNGEE. The V gene lost 0 bases and the J gene lost 6 bases, with 15 bases spanning the gap. The CDR3 runs 15 residues. CDR3 protein: CASSVGNWAGAEAFF. The CDR3 nucleotides are TGTGCCAGCAGCGTAGGAAATTGGGCGGGGGCTGAAGCTTTCTTT.